The 20 T cell receptor beta chains reported below all come from one sample, sequenced in a study of T cell changes during pregnancy in multiple sclerosis. Generated by immunoSEQ multiplex PCR, the TCRdb table keeps only in-frame clones and is missing some. The data contain about 59,000 clones, about 95% of them singletons. This specimen consisted of CD8+ T cells from peripheral blood mononuclear cells, obtained after pregnancy. All receptors derive from a female donor with multiple sclerosis, enrolled in a pregnancy study.

The chain couples TRBV19 to TRBJ2-7, with D perhaps matching TRBD1 (6 bases). Germline assignment: CDR1 LNHDA and CDR2 SQIVND (reference sequence). V shed 2 bases and J shed 5 bases, with 10 bases lying between them. The CDR3 totals 13 residues. The CDR3 coding sequence is TGTGCCAGTAGTATAACCAGGGACAACGAGCAGTACTTC. Protein product: CASSITRDNEQYF.

This chain joins TRBV28 and TRBJ2-7, with D perhaps TRBD1 (6 bases). The CDR3 runs to 14 residues. Germline values: CDR1 MDHEN, CDR2 SYDVKM. V was clipped by 6 bases and J by 2 bases, with 14 bases between them. The CDR3 region is CASRTGTPTYEQYF. The CDR3 coding sequence is TGTGCCAGCAGGACCGGGACACCAACCTACGAGCAGTACTTC.

The chain is built from TRBV4-1 and TRBJ2-7, with D maybe TRBD2 (6 bases). The CDR3 runs 15 residues. Trimming took 6 bases from V and 4 from J, leaving 19 bases between them. Germline V gene lookup returns CDR1 MGHRA and CDR2 YSYEKL. The CDR3 nucleotides are TGCGCCAGCAGTACGACAGTGCCGGGGGATTACGAGCAGTACTTC. Its translation: CASSTTVPGDYEQYF.

The rearrangement joins TRBV5-1 to TRBJ2-1; the match to TRBD2 covers 8 bases. The CDR3 has 18 residues. Germline V gene sequence: CDR1 SGHRS, CDR2 YFSETQ. V was pared by 0 bases and J by 4 bases, with 12 bases of the junction left unmatched. The CDR3 nucleotides are TGCGCCAGCAGCTTGGAGACTAGCGCGACCTCTTATTACAATGAGCAGTTCTTC. Protein: CASSLETSATSYYNEQFF.

The gene calls are TRBV7-8 and TRBJ2-1, with D perhaps TRBD1 (6 bases). Germline V CDR1 and CDR2: SGHVS, FQNEAQ. Between the trimmed V and J ends, which lost 4 bases and 8 bases, there was a span of 18 bases. CDR3 length: 15 amino acids. The CDR3 DNA sequence: TGTGCCAGCAGCTCAGGGGACAAAAGCCTCTATGAGCAGTTCTTC. This sequence encodes CASSSGDKSLYEQFF.

The rearrangement uses TRBV19 and TRBJ1-1; D perhaps matches TRBD1 (5 bases). V lost 1 base and J lost 1, with 13 bases in between. From germline, CDR1 is LNHDA and CDR2 SQIVND (reference sequence). CDR3 length: 16 residues. In DNA form, the CDR3 reads TGTGCCAGTAGTATAGGGGCAGGGACTGGGAACACTGAAGCTTTCTTT. Translation: CASSIGAGTGNTEAFF.

The chain carries TRBV4-2 and TRBJ2-7; TRBD2 aligns across 8 bases. This CDR3 has 17 residues. The V gene end was trimmed by 0 bases and the J gene end by 2 bases; junction bases not matched to a gene: 9. Germline assignment: CDR1 LGHNA and CDR2 YNFKEQ. The CDR3 here is CASSQENPLAGAYEQYF. CDR3 in DNA: TGTGCCAGCAGCCAAGAGAACCCCCTAGCGGGCGCCTACGAGCAGTACTTC.

The chain links TRBV27 to TRBJ1-2; D remains unclear. Deletions cut 5 bases from V and 2 bases from J, with 12 bases between. Germline CDR1 is MNHEY and CDR2 is SMNVEV (reference sequence). The length of the CDR3 is 14 residues. CDR3 in DNA: TGTGCCAGCAGTCCGCGACGGGAAAACTATGGCTACACCTTC. The encoded protein is CASSPRRENYGYTF.

This chain links TRBV9 with TRBJ2-5; 13 bases line up with TRBD2. The CDR3 length is 17 residues. V shed 4 bases and J 4 bases; nucleotides not matched to a gene: 10. Germline values: CDR1 SGDLS, CDR2 YYNGEE. In DNA, the CDR3 is TGTGCCAGCAGCCTCCCGGGACTAGCGGGATCTAGAGAGACCCAGTACTTC. Protein sequence: CASSLPGLAGSRETQYF.

This rearrangement joins TRBV21-1 to TRBJ1-1; TRBD1, the table's D call, was not compared with the DNA. TRBV21-1 is a pseudogene. The CDR3 is made up of 16 amino acids. The CDR3: CASSKGDRVVNTEAFF. The CDR3 DNA reads as TGTGCCAGCAGCAAAGGAGACAGGGTTGTTAACACTGAAGCTTTCTTT.

The V and J genes are TRBV5-6 and TRBJ1-1; D might be TRBD1 (5 bases). The CDR3 is made up of 14 amino acids. Germline loops: CDR1 SGHDT, CDR2 YYEEEE. V was clipped by 3 bases and J by 0 bases, with 9 bases between them. The CDR3 loop is CASSWGGVNTEAFF. In DNA, the CDR3 is TGTGCCAGCAGCTGGGGGGGGGTGAACACTGAAGCTTTCTTT.

CDR3 sequence reads: CASSLKRERTYNEQFF. In DNA form, the CDR3 reads TGTGCCAGCAGCTTGAAGCGGGAGCGGACCTACAATGAGCAGTTCTTC. The chain joins TRBV5-4 to TRBJ2-1; 8 bases are a match to TRBD2. This CDR3 is 16 amino acids long. V gave up 1 base and J gave up 2 bases; unmatched junction bases: 5. Germline V gene lookup returns CDR1 SGHNT and CDR2 YYREEE (reference sequence).

This chain joins TRBV11-2 and TRBJ2-1; TRBD2 agrees at 12 bases. The CDR3 runs to 16 residues. Unmatched junction bases numbered 3, after V lost 3 bases and J lost 3 bases. Germline CDR1 reads SGHAT; CDR2 reads FQNNGV. In nucleotides, the CDR3 is TGTGCCAGCAGCTTGTGGACTAGCGGGATCTACAATGAGCAGTTCTTC. Translation gives CASSLWTSGIYNEQFF. Combining the CDR3 with reference TRBV11-2 and TRBJ2-1 gives the whole variable domain EAGVAQSPRYKIIEKRQSVAFWCNPISGHATLYWYQQILGQGPKLLIQFQNNGVVDDSQLPKDRFSAERLKGVDSTLKIQPAKLEDSAVYLCASSLWTSGIYNEQFFGPGTRLTVL.

V gene TRBV5-1 combines with J gene TRBJ2-1; TRBD1 aligns across 7 bases. Germline lookup yields CDR1 SGHRS and CDR2 YFSETQ. Losses at the gene ends were 7 bases for V and 7 bases for J; bases not matched to a gene: 8. The CDR3 length is 13 residues. The CDR3, as DNA: TGCGCCAGCGAACAGGGGCTCGATAATGAGCAGTTCTTC. The encoded protein is CASEQGLDNEQFF.

The chain couples TRBV5-1 to TRBJ1-1; D remains ambiguous. CDR3 size: 13 residues. Trimming removed 4 bases from V and 4 bases from J, with 11 bases in between. Germline CDR1 is SGHRS and CDR2 is YFSETQ. This CDR3 reads CASSLVVGTEAFF. In DNA, the CDR3 is TGCGCCAGCAGCCTAGTTGTGGGCACTGAAGCTTTCTTT. The whole variable domain, remainder taken from reference TRBV5-1 and TRBJ1-1, is KAGVTQTPRYLIKTRGQQVTLSCSPISGHRSVSWYQQTPGQGLQFLFEYFSETQRNKGNFPGRFSGRQFSNSRSEMNVSTLELGDSALYLCASSLVVGTEAFFGQGTRLTVV.

The chain employs TRBV27 and TRBJ1-2; 8 nucleotides line up with TRBD1. The V gene's germline CDR1 is MNHEY and CDR2 SMNVEV (reference sequence). J was trimmed by 2 bases and V by 5 bases; bases with no gene match: 4. The length of the CDR3 is 14 residues. CDR3 in amino acids: CASSPTGANYGYTF. The CDR3 region has the DNA TGTGCCAGCAGTCCGACAGGGGCCAACTATGGCTACACCTTC.

CDR3 region: CATNRGWLYEQYF. CDR3 in DNA: TGTGCCACCAACAGGGGGTGGTTGTACGAGCAGTACTTC. The chain employs TRBV28 and TRBJ2-7; 8 bases are a match to TRBD1. Germline trimming cut 10 bases from V and 4 bases from J; bases unmatched to any gene: 9. The CDR3 loop spans 13 amino acids. Germline assignment: CDR1 MDHEN and CDR2 SYDVKM.

V gene TRBV19 combines with J gene TRBJ1-2; TRBD1 might be the D (6 bases). Between the trimmed V and J ends, which lost 6 bases and 4 bases, there was a span of 15 bases. Germline V gene sequence: CDR1 LNHDA, CDR2 SQIVND (reference sequence). The CDR3 covers 14 residues. The CDR3 coding sequence is TGTGCCAGTAGCCCCGGGGGGGGCATCTATGGCTACACCTTC. Its protein is CASSPGGGIYGYTF.

This sequence joins TRBV5-1 and TRBJ1-3; D remains unclear. Per the germline V gene, CDR1 is SGHRS and CDR2 is YFSETQ. Trimming cost V 0 bases and J 0 bases, with 7 bases left between them. This CDR3 has 15 amino acids. CDR3 protein: CASSLDTNSGNTIYF. CDR3 nucleotide sequence: TGCGCCAGCAGCTTGGACACTAACTCTGGAAACACCATATATTTT.

About this clone: The sample carries other DNA sequences with the same CDR3. The V gene is TRBV27, the J gene TRBJ2-7, with D perhaps matching TRBD2 (6 bases). V lost 3 bases and J lost 1, with 10 bases in between. CDR3 length: 14 amino acids. The germline gives CDR1 MNHEY, CDR2 SMNVEV (reference sequence). CDR3 loop: CASSFGGSSYEQYF. The CDR3 DNA is TGTGCCAGCAGTTTCGGAGGGTCGTCCTACGAGCAGTACTTC.